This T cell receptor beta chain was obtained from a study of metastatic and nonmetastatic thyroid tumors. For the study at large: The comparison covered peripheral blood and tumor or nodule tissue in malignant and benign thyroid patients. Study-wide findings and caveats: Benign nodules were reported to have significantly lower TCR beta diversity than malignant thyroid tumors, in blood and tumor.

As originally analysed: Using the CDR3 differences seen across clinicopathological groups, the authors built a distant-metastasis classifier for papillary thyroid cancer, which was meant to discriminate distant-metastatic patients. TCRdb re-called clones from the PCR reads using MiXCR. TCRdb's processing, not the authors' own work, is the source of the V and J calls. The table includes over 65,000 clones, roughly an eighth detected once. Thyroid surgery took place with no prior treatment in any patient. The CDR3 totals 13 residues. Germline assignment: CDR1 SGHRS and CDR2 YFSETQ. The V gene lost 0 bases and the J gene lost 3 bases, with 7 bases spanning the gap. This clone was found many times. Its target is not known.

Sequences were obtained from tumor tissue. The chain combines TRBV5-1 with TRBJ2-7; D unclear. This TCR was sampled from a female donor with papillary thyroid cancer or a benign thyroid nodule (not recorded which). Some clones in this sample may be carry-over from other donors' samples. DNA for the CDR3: TGCGCCAGCAGCTTGGCCACCAGCTACGAGCAGTACTTC. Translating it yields CASSLATSYEQYF.